This T cell receptor beta chain was documented in a study of T cell repertoires in cytomegalovirus infection. In the study overall: Recently identified HLA-C-restricted and well-studied HLA-B-restricted CMV epitopes were used.

This clonotype was seen at least ten times. Its antigen remains unidentified. TCRdb ran MiXCR on the reads and lists one entry per CDR3 protein. The table includes more than 250,000 distinct CDR3 sequences, 20% to 25% detected once. The CDR3 length is 15 residues. J was trimmed by 5 bases and V by 3 bases; bases with no gene match: 9. Germline CDR1 and CDR2: SGHTA and FQGNSA. The specimen comprised cultured PBMCs, sampled from culture after CMV antigen stimulation. The V and J genes are TRBV7-2 and TRBJ2-7; 8 bases are shared with TRBD2. The receptor was isolated from a human donor in good health (CMV status not recorded). Some clones in this sample may be carry-over from other donors' samples. The CDR3, as DNA: TGTGCCAGCAGCTTGGGAACGGGAGGGCTGAACGAGCAGTACTTC. This codes for CASSLGTGGLNEQYF. Full variable domain (remainder filled in from reference TRBV7-2 and TRBJ2-7): GAGVSQSPSNKVTEKGKDVELRCDPISGHTALYWYRQSLGQGLEFLIYFQGNSAPDKSGLPSDRFSAERTGGSVSTLTIQRTQQEDSAVYLCASSLGTGGLNEQYFGPGTRLTVT.